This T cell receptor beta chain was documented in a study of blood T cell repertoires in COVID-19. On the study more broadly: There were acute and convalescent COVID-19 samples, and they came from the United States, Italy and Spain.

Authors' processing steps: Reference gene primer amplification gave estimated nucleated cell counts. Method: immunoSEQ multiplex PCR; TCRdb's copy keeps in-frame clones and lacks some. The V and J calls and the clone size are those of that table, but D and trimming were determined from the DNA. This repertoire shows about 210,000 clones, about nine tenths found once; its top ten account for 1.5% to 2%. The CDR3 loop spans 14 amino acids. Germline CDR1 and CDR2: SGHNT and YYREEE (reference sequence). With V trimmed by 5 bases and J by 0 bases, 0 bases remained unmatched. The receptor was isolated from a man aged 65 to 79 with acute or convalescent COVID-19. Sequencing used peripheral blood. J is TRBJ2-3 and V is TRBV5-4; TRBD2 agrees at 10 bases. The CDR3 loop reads CASRLAGSTDTQYF. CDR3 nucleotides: TGTGCCAGCAGACTAGCGGGGAGCACAGATACGCAGTATTTT.